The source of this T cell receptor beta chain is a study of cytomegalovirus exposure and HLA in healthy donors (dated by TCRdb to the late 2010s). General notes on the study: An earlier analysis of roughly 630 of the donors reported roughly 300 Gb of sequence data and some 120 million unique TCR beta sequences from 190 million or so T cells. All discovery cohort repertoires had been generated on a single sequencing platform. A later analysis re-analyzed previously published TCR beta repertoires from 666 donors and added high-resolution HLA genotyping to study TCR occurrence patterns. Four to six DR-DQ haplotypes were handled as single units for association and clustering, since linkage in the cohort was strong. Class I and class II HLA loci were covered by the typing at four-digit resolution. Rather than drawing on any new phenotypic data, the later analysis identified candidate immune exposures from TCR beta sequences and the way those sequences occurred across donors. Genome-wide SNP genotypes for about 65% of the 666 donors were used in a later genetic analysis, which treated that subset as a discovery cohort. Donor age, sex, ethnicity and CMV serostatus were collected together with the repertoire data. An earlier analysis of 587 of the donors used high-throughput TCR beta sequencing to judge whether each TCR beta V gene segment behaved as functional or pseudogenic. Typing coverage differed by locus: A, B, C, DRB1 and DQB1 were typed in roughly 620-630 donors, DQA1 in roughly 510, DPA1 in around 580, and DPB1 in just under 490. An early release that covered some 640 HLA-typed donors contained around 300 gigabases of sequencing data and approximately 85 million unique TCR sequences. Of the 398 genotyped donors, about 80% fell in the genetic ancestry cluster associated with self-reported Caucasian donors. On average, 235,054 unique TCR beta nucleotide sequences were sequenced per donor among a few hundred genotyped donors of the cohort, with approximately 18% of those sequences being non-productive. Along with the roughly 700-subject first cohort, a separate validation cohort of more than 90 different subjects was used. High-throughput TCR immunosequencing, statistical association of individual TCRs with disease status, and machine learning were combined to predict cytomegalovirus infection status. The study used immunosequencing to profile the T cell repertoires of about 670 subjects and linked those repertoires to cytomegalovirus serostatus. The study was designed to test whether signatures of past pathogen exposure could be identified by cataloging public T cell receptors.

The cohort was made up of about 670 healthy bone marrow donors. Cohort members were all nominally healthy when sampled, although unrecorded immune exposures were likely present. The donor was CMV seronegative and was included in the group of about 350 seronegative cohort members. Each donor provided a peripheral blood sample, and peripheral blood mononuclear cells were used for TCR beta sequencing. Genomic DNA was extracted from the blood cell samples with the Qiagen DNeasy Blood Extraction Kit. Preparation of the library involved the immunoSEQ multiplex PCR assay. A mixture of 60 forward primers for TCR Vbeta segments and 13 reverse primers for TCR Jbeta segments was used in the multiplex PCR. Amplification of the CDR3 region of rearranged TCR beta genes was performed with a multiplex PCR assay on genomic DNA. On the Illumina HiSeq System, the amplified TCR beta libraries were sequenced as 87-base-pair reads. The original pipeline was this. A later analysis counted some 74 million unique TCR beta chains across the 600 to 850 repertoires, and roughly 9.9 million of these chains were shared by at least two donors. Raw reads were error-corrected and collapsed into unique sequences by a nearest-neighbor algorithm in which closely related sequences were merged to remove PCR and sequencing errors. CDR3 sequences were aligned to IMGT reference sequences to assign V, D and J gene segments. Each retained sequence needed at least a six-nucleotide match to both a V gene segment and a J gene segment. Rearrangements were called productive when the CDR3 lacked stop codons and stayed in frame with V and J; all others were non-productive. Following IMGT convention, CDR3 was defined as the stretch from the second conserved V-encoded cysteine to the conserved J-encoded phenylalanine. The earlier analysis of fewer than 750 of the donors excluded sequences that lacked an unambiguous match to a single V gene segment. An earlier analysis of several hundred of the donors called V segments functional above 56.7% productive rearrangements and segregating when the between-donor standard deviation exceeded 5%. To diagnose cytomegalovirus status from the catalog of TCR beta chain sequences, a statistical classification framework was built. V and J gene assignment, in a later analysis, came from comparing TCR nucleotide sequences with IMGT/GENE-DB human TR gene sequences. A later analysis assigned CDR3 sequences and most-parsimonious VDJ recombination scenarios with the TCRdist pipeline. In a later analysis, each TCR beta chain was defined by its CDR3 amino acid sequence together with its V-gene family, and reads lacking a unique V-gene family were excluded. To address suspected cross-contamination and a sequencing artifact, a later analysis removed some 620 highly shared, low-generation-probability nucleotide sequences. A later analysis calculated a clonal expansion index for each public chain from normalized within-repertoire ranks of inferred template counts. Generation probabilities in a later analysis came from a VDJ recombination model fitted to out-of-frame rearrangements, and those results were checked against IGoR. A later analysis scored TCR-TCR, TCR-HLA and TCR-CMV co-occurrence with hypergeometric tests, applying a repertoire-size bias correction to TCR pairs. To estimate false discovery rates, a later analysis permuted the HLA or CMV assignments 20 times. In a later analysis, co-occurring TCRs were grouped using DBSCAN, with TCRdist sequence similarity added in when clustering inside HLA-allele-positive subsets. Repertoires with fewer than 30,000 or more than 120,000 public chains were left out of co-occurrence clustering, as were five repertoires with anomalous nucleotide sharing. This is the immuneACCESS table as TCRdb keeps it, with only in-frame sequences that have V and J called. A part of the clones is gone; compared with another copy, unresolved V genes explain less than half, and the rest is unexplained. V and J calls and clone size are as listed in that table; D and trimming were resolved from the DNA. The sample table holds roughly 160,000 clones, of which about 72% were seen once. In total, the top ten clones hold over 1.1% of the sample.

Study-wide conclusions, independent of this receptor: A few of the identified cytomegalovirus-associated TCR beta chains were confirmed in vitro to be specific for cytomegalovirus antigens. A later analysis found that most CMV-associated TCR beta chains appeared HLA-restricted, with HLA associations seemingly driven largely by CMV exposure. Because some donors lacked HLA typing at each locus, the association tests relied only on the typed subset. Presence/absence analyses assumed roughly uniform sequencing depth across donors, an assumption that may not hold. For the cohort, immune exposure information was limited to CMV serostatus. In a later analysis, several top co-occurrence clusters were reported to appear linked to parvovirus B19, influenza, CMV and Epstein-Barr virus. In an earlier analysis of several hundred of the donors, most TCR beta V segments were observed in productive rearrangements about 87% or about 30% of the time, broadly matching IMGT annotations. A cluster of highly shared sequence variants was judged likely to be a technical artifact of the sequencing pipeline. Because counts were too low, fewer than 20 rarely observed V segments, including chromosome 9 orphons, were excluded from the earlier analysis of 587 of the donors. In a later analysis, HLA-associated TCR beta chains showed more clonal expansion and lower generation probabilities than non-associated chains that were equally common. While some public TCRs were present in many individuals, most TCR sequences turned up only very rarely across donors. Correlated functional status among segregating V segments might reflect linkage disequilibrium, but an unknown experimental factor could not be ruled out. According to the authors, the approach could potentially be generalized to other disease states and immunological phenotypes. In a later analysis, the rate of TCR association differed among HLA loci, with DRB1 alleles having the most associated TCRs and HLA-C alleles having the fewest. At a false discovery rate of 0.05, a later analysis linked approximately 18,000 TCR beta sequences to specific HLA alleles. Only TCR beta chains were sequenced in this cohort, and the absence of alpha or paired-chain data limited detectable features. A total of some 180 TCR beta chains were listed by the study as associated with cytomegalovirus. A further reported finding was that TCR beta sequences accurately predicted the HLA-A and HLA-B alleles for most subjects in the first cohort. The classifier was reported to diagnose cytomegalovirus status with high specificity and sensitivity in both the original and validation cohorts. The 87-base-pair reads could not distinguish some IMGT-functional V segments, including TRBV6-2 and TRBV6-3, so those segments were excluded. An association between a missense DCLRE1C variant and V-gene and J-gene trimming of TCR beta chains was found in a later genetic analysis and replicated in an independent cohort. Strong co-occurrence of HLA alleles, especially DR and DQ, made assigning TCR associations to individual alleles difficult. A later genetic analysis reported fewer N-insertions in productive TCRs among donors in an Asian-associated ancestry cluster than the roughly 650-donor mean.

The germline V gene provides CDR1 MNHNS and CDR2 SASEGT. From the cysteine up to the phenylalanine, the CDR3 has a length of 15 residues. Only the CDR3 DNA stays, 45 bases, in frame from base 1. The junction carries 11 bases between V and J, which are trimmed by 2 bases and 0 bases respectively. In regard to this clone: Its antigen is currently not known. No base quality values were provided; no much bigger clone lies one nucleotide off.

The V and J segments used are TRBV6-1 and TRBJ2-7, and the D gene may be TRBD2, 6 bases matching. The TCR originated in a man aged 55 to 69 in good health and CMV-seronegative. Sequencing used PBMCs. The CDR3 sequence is CASSEPGSGSYEQYF. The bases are TGTGCCAGCAGTGAACCGGGTAGCGGCTCCTACGAGCAGTACTTC.